This record looks at one T cell receptor beta chain sequence and its context. The data stem from a study of blood T cell repertoires in COVID-19. Generated by immunoSEQ multiplex PCR, the TCRdb table keeps only in-frame clones and is missing some. The sample carries hundreds of thousands of clones, roughly 90% recorded once. V lost 3 bases, J lost 9 bases, and 12 bases lay in between. This CDR3 region has 14 residues. Looked up from germline, CDR1 is SGHAT and CDR2 is FQNNGV. The receptor comes from a woman between 50 and 59 years old with active or convalescent COVID-19. The sample was peripheral blood. The chain has TRBV11-2 and TRBJ1-6; D possibly corresponds to TRBD1 (6 bases). CDR3 nucleotide sequence: TGTGCCAGCAGCTTCCAGGGGAGGGGTTCACCCCTCCACTTT. This sequence encodes CASSFQGRGSPLHF.